One T cell receptor beta chain is described in this entry. Profiling relied on immunoSEQ multiplex PCR, and the TCRdb table lists in-frame clones only, not all of them. The sample lists tens of thousands of clones, 90% to 95% occurring once. The data originate from a study of cytomegalovirus exposure and HLA in healthy donors. CDR1 SQVTM and CDR2 ANQGSEA come from the germline V gene. The V end lost 7 bases, the J end lost 2 bases, and 13 bases lay between the germline ends. The CDR3 is 13 amino acids. The TCR sequence derives from a woman younger than 35 in good health and CMV-seronegative. This sequence joins TRBV29-1 and TRBJ2-3; D might be TRBD1 (5 bases). Sequencing input: PBMCs. The CDR3 is CSGQKGNTDTQYF. The CDR3 DNA follows: TGCAGCGGACAGAAGGGGAACACAGATACGCAGTATTTT.